The 28 T cell receptor beta chains below all came from one sample that was sequenced in a study of T cells in Graves' hyperthyroidism and ophthalmopathy. Amplified TCR beta CDR3 regions came from RNA transcripts. Using the HTBI primer set, a first-round RT-PCR was run on the TCR CDR3. TCRdb passed the multiplex PCR reads through MiXCR, listing each CDR3 protein once. In the table there are under 400,000 distinct CDR3 sequences, roughly 15% of which are singletons. Sequencing was carried out using blood. The receptors were sampled from a woman aged 60-70 years with Graves' ophthalmopathy.

This clonotype occurred many times. The rearrangement joins TRBV5-6 to TRBJ2-7; D possibly uses TRBD1 or TRBD2 (6 bases each). Germline CDR1 SGHDT, CDR2 YYEEEE. The germline V and J ends were trimmed by 4 bases and 3 bases, with 17 bases remaining between them. The length of the CDR3 is 15 residues. This CDR3 reads CASSGSGAEYYEQYF. CDR3 bases: TGTGCCAGCAGCGGTTCGGGGGCAGAATACTACGAGCAGTACTTC.

As to this clonotype: Being one base from a much bigger clone, this may be a read error. The rearrangement uses TRBV5-1 and TRBJ2-1; TRBD1 matches at 8 bases. CDR3 length equals 16 residues. Germline assignment: CDR1 SGHRS and CDR2 YFSETQ. J was trimmed by 4 bases and V by 4 bases; bases with no gene match: 10. CDR3 sequence reads: CASSDTWGQVYNEQFF. As DNA, the CDR3 is TGCGCCAGCAGCGACACTTGGGGACAGGTATACAATGAGCAGTTCTTC.

This clonotype was counted at least ten times. The chain has TRBV15 and TRBJ2-7; 14 positions match TRBD2. Germline CDR1 and CDR2: LNHNV and YYDKDF (reference sequence). This CDR3 is built from 16 residues. V was pared by 3 bases and J by 3 bases, with 4 bases of the junction left unmatched. The CDR3 DNA sequence: TGTGCCACCAGCAGCCTAGGACTAGCGGGAGGCTACGAGCAGTACTTC. This sequence encodes CATSSLGLAGGYEQYF.

This clonotype was recorded many times. This chain connects TRBV7-9 to TRBJ2-7; D is uncertain. CDR3 length: 13 amino acids. Germline values: CDR1 SEHNR, CDR2 FQNEAQ (reference sequence). V dropped 4 bases and J dropped 7 bases, with 14 bases sitting between them. The CDR3 nucleotides read TGTGCCAGCAGCTCCAACCTCCCGACGGAGCAGTACTTC. This sequence encodes CASSSNLPTEQYF.

This clonotype was seen a few times. This chain uses TRBV5-1 with TRBJ2-5; D not resolved. V lost 3 bases to trimming and J lost 5 bases, with 17 bases between them. This CDR3 has 15 amino acids. Germline CDR1 and CDR2: SGHRS and YFSETQ. The CDR3, as DNA: TGCGCCAGCAGCTCCGCCGATCCAGGTTCTGAGACCCAGTACTTC. Its translation is CASSSADPGSETQYF.

Comments on this clonotype: A much larger clone is a single base away; this may be a read error. The final CDR3 position lacks the conserved phenylalanine or tryptophan, pointing to a likely read error. The chain combines TRBV18 with TRBJ1-4, with 9 bases identical to TRBD1. Germline V gene lookup returns CDR1 KGHSH and CDR2 LQKENI. Unmatched junction bases numbered 10, after V lost 6 bases and J lost 8 bases. The CDR3 contains 15 residues. CDR3 bases: TGTGCCAGCTCTCCCGACAGGGGGGCTCGGGAAAAACTGTTTCTT. It yields the protein CASSPDRGAREKLFL.

This clonotype has a count of ten or more. The chain combines TRBV27 with TRBJ2-7; D may be TRBD2 (5 bases). CDR3 length: 14 amino acids. Germline V gene sequence: CDR1 MNHEY, CDR2 SMNVEV (reference sequence). V gave up 3 bases and J gave up 4 bases, with 13 bases separating them. The CDR3 spells CASSFIQTGYEQYF. CDR3 bases: TGTGCCAGCAGTTTTATCCAGACGGGGTACGAGCAGTACTTC.

This clonotype was seen at least ten times. V is TRBV2 and J is TRBJ2-5, with D perhaps TRBD1 (6 bases). V was pared by 7 bases and J by 6 bases, with 15 bases between. Germline loops: CDR1 SNHLY, CDR2 FYNNEI. There are 13 residues in the CDR3. The CDR3 loop is CASNGDTDQTQYF. CDR3 DNA sequence: TGTGCCAGCAACGGGGACACCGATCAGACCCAGTACTTC.

This clonotype occurred many times. The J gene is TRBJ2-3, the V gene TRBV18; tentative D call: TRBD2 (6 bases). Trimming left V 9 bases short and J 1 base short, with 14 bases between. The germline CDR1 and CDR2 sequences are KGHSH and LQKENI. The CDR3 is 14 residues long. CDR3: CASKSGGGTDTQYF. CDR3 DNA: TGTGCCAGTAAAAGTGGCGGGGGCACAGATACGCAGTATTTT.

This clonotype occurred many times. The chain has TRBV7-9 and TRBJ2-7, with 9 bases fitting TRBD2. Germline V gene data show CDR1 as SEHNR and CDR2 as FQNEAQ (reference sequence). After removal of 5 bases from V and 2 bases from J, the junction contained 7 bases not matched to a gene. This CDR3 is built from 15 residues. CDR3 DNA: TGTGCCAGCAGCCCAAGCCTAGCGGGACCCTACGAGCAGTACTTC. This codes for CASSPSLAGPYEQYF. The full variable domain, its missing parts supplied by reference TRBV7-9 and TRBJ2-7, is DTGVSQNPRHKITKRGQNVTFRCDPISEHNRLYWYRQTLGQGPEFLTYFQNEAQLEKSRLLSDRFSAERPKGSFSTLEIQRTEQGDSAMYLCASSPSLAGPYEQYFGPGTRLTVT.

The genes are TRBV15 and TRBJ1-3, with D possibly TRBD1 on 5 matching bases. The CDR3 runs 11 residues. The germline V and J ends were trimmed by 7 bases and 7 bases, with 8 bases remaining between them. Per germline, CDR1 LNHNV and CDR2 YYDKDF (reference sequence). CDR3 DNA: TGTGCCACCACAGGGACCAACACCATATATTTT. Translating gives CATTGTNTIYF.

The table lists this clonotype with a few counts. The J gene is TRBJ2-7, the V gene TRBV2, with D maybe TRBD1 (5 bases). Germline lookup yields CDR1 SNHLY and CDR2 FYNNEI. The CDR3 length is 14 residues. V gave up 6 bases and J gave up 4 bases, with 16 bases separating them. CDR3 protein: CASRRDSSSYEQYF. The CDR3 region has the DNA TGTGCCAGCAGGCGAGACAGTAGCAGTTACGAGCAGTACTTC.

There are a few counts of this clonotype. Written as DNA, the CDR3 is TGTGCCACCAGTGACCCTACTCGGGGCACTGAAGCTTTCTTT. It specifies CATSDPTRGTEAFF. The chain couples TRBV24-1 to TRBJ1-1; D unresolved. The V and J ends lost 4 bases and 4 bases respectively, with 12 bases between them. The germline gives CDR1 KGHDR, CDR2 SFDVKD. The CDR3 runs to 14 residues.

Only a few counts were recorded for this clonotype. A single base separates this from a much larger clone, so it may be a read error. The V call is TRBV20-1, the J call TRBJ1-1; the D gene is possibly TRBD1 (5 bases). The length of the CDR3 is 12 residues. Trimming stripped 3 bases from V and 3 bases from J, with 8 bases between. Germline V CDR1 and CDR2: DFQATT, SNEGSKA (reference sequence). The DNA for the CDR3 is TGCAGTGCTAGGCTCAGGGACACTGAAGCTTTCTTT. As protein: CSARLRDTEAFF.

This clonotype was observed a handful of times. The chain uses TRBV7-3 and TRBJ2-1; D may correspond to TRBD1 or TRBD2 (7 bases each). Deletions cut 1 base from V and 4 bases from J, with 11 bases between. The CDR3 totals 15 residues. Germline V gene sequence: CDR1 SGHTA, CDR2 FQGTGA. The CDR3 region has the DNA TGTGCCAGCAGCTTAAGAGCGGGACAGTACAATGAGCAGTTCTTC. It specifies CASSLRAGQYNEQFF.

At least ten counts were recorded for this clonotype. This rearrangement joins TRBV20-1 to TRBJ2-2; D is possibly TRBD2 (6 bases). The germline V gene encodes CDR1 DFQATT and CDR2 SNEGSKA (reference sequence). The length of the CDR3 is 14 residues. DNA of the CDR3: TGCAGGGACGCGCAACGGGAGACCACCGGGGAGCTGTTTTTT. Its protein product is CRDAQRETTGELFF.

There are many counts of this clonotype. The chain carries TRBV6-2 or TRBV6-3 and TRBJ2-5; 7 positions agree with TRBD1. Trimming took 8 bases from V and 3 from J; bases not matched to a gene: 6. Germline V CDR1 and CDR2: MNHEY, SVGEGT. The CDR3 loop spans 13 amino acids. This CDR3 reads CASGRDSEETQYF. The DNA for the CDR3 is TGTGCCAGCGGCCGGGACAGCGAAGAGACCCAGTACTTC.

The rearrangement uses TRBV7-2 and TRBJ2-5; 7 bases agree with TRBD1. Losses at the gene ends were 2 bases for V and 4 bases for J; bases not matched to a gene: 7. This CDR3 has 15 residues. Germline CDR1 SGHTA, CDR2 FQGNSA. CDR3 protein: CASSLHAGGTETQYF. In DNA form, the CDR3 reads TGTGCCAGCAGCTTACACGCAGGGGGTACAGAGACCCAGTACTTC.

This clonotype showed up many times. The V call is TRBV28, the J call TRBJ1-1; D gene ambiguous. Trimming left V 6 bases short and J 0 bases short, with 17 bases between. This CDR3 spans 16 amino acids. Germline V gene lookup returns CDR1 MDHEN and CDR2 SYDVKM. The CDR3 nucleotides read TGTGCCAGCAGCCTCAATGGCCCGGGCGTGAACACTGAAGCTTTCTTT. Translated: CASSLNGPGVNTEAFF.

This clonotype was counted ten times or more. This chain uses TRBV20-1 with TRBJ2-1, with TRBD2 matching 8 bases. Losses at the gene ends were 2 bases for V and 0 bases for J; bases not matched to a gene: 6. This CDR3 spans 16 amino acids. The germline V gene encodes CDR1 DFQATT and CDR2 SNEGSKA (reference sequence). The CDR3 sequence is CSARLTSGSSYNEQFF. The CDR3 DNA is TGCAGTGCTAGATTGACCAGCGGGAGCTCCTACAATGAGCAGTTCTTC.

The V gene is TRBV11-2, the J gene TRBJ1-1; a possible D gene is TRBD1 (5 bases). The ends were cut back, 5 bases at V and 3 bases at J, with 13 bases in the middle. CDR3 size: 14 residues. The V gene's germline CDR1 is SGHAT and CDR2 FQNNGV. CDR3 amino acids: CASSVRGGDTEAFF. The DNA for the CDR3 is TGTGCCAGCAGCGTGCGGGGCGGGGACACTGAAGCTTTCTTT.

The chain employs TRBV6-1 and TRBJ2-2; perhaps TRBD1 as D (5 bases). The germline V and J ends were trimmed by 5 bases and 0 bases, with 10 bases remaining between them. From germline, CDR1 is MNHNS and CDR2 SASEGT. The CDR3 has 15 amino acids. The CDR3 DNA is TGTGCCAGCAGTTGGACACCGACGAACACCGGGGAGCTGTTTTTT. This encodes CASSWTPTNTGELFF.

With regard to this clonotype: A much larger clone sits a single nucleotide away, making a read error possible. The gene calls are TRBV20-1 and TRBJ2-7; the match to TRBD1 covers 11 bases. Germline lookup yields CDR1 DFQATT and CDR2 SNEGSKA (reference sequence). Trimming removed 6 bases from V and 5 bases from J; junction bases left unmatched: 6. The CDR3 consists of 13 residues. The CDR3 DNA sequence: TGCAGTGCCAAATTGGGACAGGGGGACGAGCAGTACTTC. It is translated as CSAKLGQGDEQYF.

This clonotype appeared many times. V usage is TRBV3-1 and J usage is TRBJ2-3; D gene ambiguous. The CDR3 is 13 amino acids. Looked up from germline, CDR1 is LGHDT and CDR2 is YNNKEL (reference sequence). The V end lost 5 bases, the J end lost 3 bases, and 9 bases lay between the germline ends. Here the CDR3 DNA reads TGTGCCAGCAGCACTGGAGCTACAGATACGCAGTATTTT. Translating gives CASSTGATDTQYF.

The chain joins TRBV6-7 to TRBJ2-4; perhaps TRBD1 as D (6 bases). TRBV6-7 is classed as an ORF, of uncertain function. Trimming cost V 5 bases and J 3 bases, with 23 bases left between them. The CDR3 runs to 18 residues. The CDR3 region has the DNA TGTGCCAGCAGTCCTCCCTCCCGGGACAAGGATTTCAAAAACATTCAGTACTTC. Protein product: CASSPPSRDKDFKNIQYF.

The CDR3 nucleotides read TGTGCCAGTAGTCCCCGGGGGGGACACCTAGCCAAAAACATTCAGTACTTC. Translating gives CASSPRGGHLAKNIQYF. V usage is TRBV19 and J usage is TRBJ2-4, with 8 bases that match TRBD2. The CDR3 consists of 17 residues. The V segment lost 5 bases and the J segment 0 bases; nucleotides outside the gene matches: 9. Germline V gives CDR1 LNHDA, CDR2 SQIVND (reference sequence).

The sample holds many counts of this clonotype. The chain couples TRBV29-1 to TRBJ1-1, with D tentatively TRBD1 (5 bases). Germline V gives CDR1 SQVTM, CDR2 ANQGSEA. Deletions cut 6 bases from V and 2 bases from J, with 13 bases between. The CDR3 covers 13 residues. The CDR3 protein is CSVRGGVNTEAFF. Written as DNA, the CDR3 is TGCAGCGTGAGGGGCGGGGTAAACACTGAAGCTTTCTTT. The variable domain in full, with the rest retrieved from reference TRBV29-1 and TRBJ1-1, is SAVISQKPSRDICQRGTSLTIQCQVDSQVTMMFWYRQQPGQSLTLIATANQGSEATYESGFVIDKFPISRPNLTFSTLTVSNMSPEDSSIYLCSVRGGVNTEAFFGQGTRLTVV.

This clonotype was picked up a small number of times. The chain has TRBV29-1 and TRBJ2-1; 7 bases agree with TRBD1. Per germline, CDR1 SQVTM and CDR2 ANQGSEA. The trim removed 7 bases at V and 10 bases at J, leaving 13 bases unmatched. This CDR3 has 13 amino acids. The CDR3 DNA is TGCAGCGCCGTGGAGCACAGGGGTGGGGAGCAGTTCTTC. Translated, it gives CSAVEHRGGEQFF.